What follows describes a single TCR beta chain. Antigen: not known. The CDR3 is 15 residues long. V gave up 0 bases and J gave up 7 bases, with 13 bases separating them. This sample is drawn from a study of identical twins. Each cDNA held unique molecular identifiers, and template switching gave it a universal primer site. One entry per CDR3 protein, called by TCRdb with MiXCR from the 5' RACE reads. The sample lists around 510,000 distinct CDR3 sequences, 14% seen once, with approximately 1% in the top ten. Points from the study as a whole: Compared with unrelated sharing, twin-shared out-of-frame alpha sequences had more low-probability sequences. The analysis was cross-sectional rather than longitudinal within donors.

This same sample was also taken into another study, of yellow fever vaccine responses in identical twins. That investigation notes: Twins reportedly had a vaccine T cell response that seemed partly convergent, partly personalized.

This receptor was taken from a woman aged 18-29 years in good health. The V call is TRBV12-3 or TRBV12-4, the J call TRBJ1-5; a weak D match, TRBD1 (6 bases). The sample comprised CD4+ T cells sorted from blood. CDR3 in DNA: TGTGCCAGCAGTTTAGCGTTAGCAGGGGTCCAGCCCCAGCATTTT. Its translation: CASSLALAGVQPQHF.